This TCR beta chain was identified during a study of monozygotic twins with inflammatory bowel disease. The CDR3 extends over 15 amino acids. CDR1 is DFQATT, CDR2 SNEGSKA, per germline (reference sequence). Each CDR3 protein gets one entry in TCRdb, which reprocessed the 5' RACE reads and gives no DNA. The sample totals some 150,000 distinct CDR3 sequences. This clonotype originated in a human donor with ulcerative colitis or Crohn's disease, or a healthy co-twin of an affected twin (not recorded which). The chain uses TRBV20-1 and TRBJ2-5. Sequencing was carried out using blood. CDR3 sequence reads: CSASSDKPSKETQYF.